This section outlines one T cell receptor beta chain sequence together with its context. These data originate in a study of T cell changes during pregnancy in multiple sclerosis. The germline V gene has CDR1 LNHDA and CDR2 SQIVND (reference sequence). The V segment lost 5 bases and the J segment 6 bases; nucleotides outside the gene matches: 12. The CDR3 is made up of 16 amino acids. Here immunoSEQ multiplex PCR was the method, and the copy in TCRdb shows in-frame clones only, minus some. This repertoire shows approximately 37,000 clones, approximately 90% found once; its top ten account for around 0.8%.

The TCR comes from a female donor with multiple sclerosis, enrolled in a pregnancy study. Sequenced here: CD4+ T cells from peripheral blood mononuclear cells, sampled before pregnancy. The genes are TRBV19 and TRBJ2-1, with 8 bases lining up with TRBD2. CDR3 bases: TGTGCCAGTAGTGCGAAAGCGGGAGTAGTAGGCAATGAGCAGTTCTTC. Translation: CASSAKAGVVGNEQFF.